The 19 T cell receptor beta chains presented below share a single source sample, sequenced in a study of PD-L1 blockade in urothelial cancer. As for time point: pretreatment peripheral blood. Some clones are missing from TCRdb's copy, which holds only in-frame ones; the method was immunoSEQ multiplex PCR. The sample lists about 72,000 clones, 75% to 90% occurring once. This sample comprised PBMCs, obtained around atezolizumab (anti-PD-L1) treatment. Receptor source: a man between 60 and 75 years old with urothelial cancer.

Regarding this clone: At one end, the junction sequence differs from germline, possibly due to a read error. The chain uses TRBV7-7 and TRBJ2-5, with D unclear. The CDR3 extends over 13 amino acids. Germline loops: CDR1 SSHAT, CDR2 FNYEAQ (reference sequence). CDR3 sequence: CASSLGSWETQYF. As DNA, the CDR3 is TGTGCTAGCAGCTTGGGCAGCTGGGAGACCCAGTACTTC.

The chain recombines TRBV28 with TRBJ2-5; no definite D call. V gave up 5 bases and J gave up 5 bases, with 18 bases separating them. This CDR3 contains 15 residues. Germline V gene data show CDR1 as MDHEN and CDR2 as SYDVKM. The CDR3 sequence is CASSPPAGSVETQYF. In DNA, the CDR3 is TGTGCCAGCAGTCCCCCGGCAGGTTCCGTGGAGACCCAGTACTTC.

The chain carries TRBV11-2 and TRBJ2-2; 10 positions match TRBD2. The CDR3 spans 19 residues. Germline CDR1 is SGHAT and CDR2 is FQNNGV. V shed 5 bases, J shed 1 base, and the junction held 13 bases outside the gene matches. The CDR3 protein is CASSATLPTSGVNTGELFF. CDR3 bases: TGTGCCAGCAGCGCCACCCTACCCACTAGCGGGGTGAACACCGGGGAGCTGTTTTTT.

The J gene is TRBJ2-2, the V gene TRBV21-1; the table gives TRBD2 as D, unverified against the DNA. TRBV21-1 is shown as a pseudogene. The CDR3 has 17 residues. The CDR3 sequence: CASSKVVGGAGTGELFF. The CDR3, as DNA: TGTGCCAGCAGCAAAGTGGTCGGGGGGGCCGGAACCGGGGAGCTGTTTTTT.

This rearrangement joins TRBV30 to TRBJ1-2; maybe TRBD1 (6 bases). The V end lost 3 bases, the J end lost 2 bases, and 13 bases lay between the germline ends. Germline V CDR1 and CDR2: GTSNPN, SVGIG (reference sequence). CDR3 length: 14 amino acids. In nucleotides, the CDR3 is TGTGCCTGGAGGGGGCAGGGACAAAACTATGGCTACACCTTC. Translation: CAWRGQGQNYGYTF. The variable domain in full, completed from reference TRBV30 and TRBJ1-2, reads SQTIHQWPATLVQPVGSPLSLECTVEGTSNPNLYWYRQAAGRGLQLLFYSVGIGQISSEVPQNLSASRPQDRQFILSSKKLLLSDSGFYLCAWRGQGQNYGYTFGSGTRLTVV.

The V gene is TRBV30, the J gene TRBJ2-7; 9 bases align to TRBD1. CDR1 and CDR2 (germline): GTSNPN, SVGIG (reference sequence). V dropped 5 bases and J dropped 6; count of bases not matched to a gene: 11. This CDR3 region has 14 residues. The CDR3 DNA reads as TGTGCCTGGTTTCCTAGGACAGGGGTTGGCGAGCAGTACTTC. Its protein product is CAWFPRTGVGEQYF. The full variable domain, completed using reference TRBV30 and TRBJ2-7, is SQTIHQWPATLVQPVGSPLSLECTVEGTSNPNLYWYRQAAGRGLQLLFYSVGIGQISSEVPQNLSASRPQDRQFILSSKKLLLSDSGFYLCAWFPRTGVGEQYFGPGTRLTVT.

The genes are TRBV4-2 and TRBJ2-2; D remains ambiguous. CDR1 and CDR2 (germline): LGHNA, YNFKEQ. V was trimmed by 1 base and J by 5 bases, leaving 8 bases between them. CDR3 length: 14 residues. CDR3 residues: CASSQVSETGELFF. The DNA of the CDR3 is TGTGCCAGCAGCCAAGTTTCGGAGACCGGGGAGCTGTTTTTT.

The V gene is TRBV5-4, the J gene TRBJ2-5, with 7 bases that match TRBD1. The CDR3 extends over 14 amino acids. With V trimmed by 3 bases and J by 3 bases, 5 bases remained unmatched. CDR1 and CDR2 from the germline V gene are SGHNT and YYREEE (reference sequence). The CDR3 sequence: CASSSGTDKETQYF. For the CDR3, the DNA is TGTGCCAGCAGCTCCGGGACAGATAAAGAGACCCAGTACTTC.

The V and J genes are TRBV9 and TRBJ2-1, with 9 bases lining up with TRBD2. The CDR3 has 15 amino acids. Germline V lookup: CDR1 SGDLS, CDR2 YYNGEE. The trim removed 4 bases at V and 10 bases at J, leaving 12 bases unmatched. DNA for the CDR3: TGTGCCAGCAGCCTCCTAGCGGGGATCTCGGGGGAGCAGTTCTTC. It translates to CASSLLAGISGEQFF.

This chain joins TRBV6-6 and TRBJ2-1, with no clear D. The CDR3 has 15 residues. Trimming removed 7 bases at V and 0 bases at J, with 13 bases between. Germline V gene lookup returns CDR1 MNHNY and CDR2 SVGAGI (reference sequence). The CDR3 here is CASNADLSSYNEQFF. The CDR3 nucleotides are TGTGCCAGCAATGCCGACTTGAGCTCCTACAATGAGCAGTTCTTC.

The chain carries TRBV7-2 and TRBJ2-4; 12 bases are a match to TRBD1. The CDR3 spans 15 residues. Trimming cost V 4 bases and J 5 bases; bases outside gene matches: 3. Germline V gene lookup returns CDR1 SGHTA and CDR2 FQGNSA. CDR3 amino acids: CASSSGTGGQNIQYF. The CDR3 bases are TGTGCCAGCAGCTCCGGGACAGGGGGCCAAAACATTCAGTACTTC. The full variable domain, in which reference TRBV7-2 and TRBJ2-4 provide the parts outside the CDR3, is GAGVSQSPSNKVTEKGKDVELRCDPISGHTALYWYRQSLGQGLEFLIYFQGNSAPDKSGLPSDRFSAERTGGSVSTLTIQRTQQEDSAVYLCASSSGTGGQNIQYFGAGTRLSVL.

This rearrangement joins TRBV2 to TRBJ1-2; D is possibly TRBD1 (6 bases). Trimming removed 7 bases at V and 6 bases at J, with 18 bases between. This CDR3 is 14 amino acids long. CDR1 and CDR2 from the germline V gene are SNHLY and FYNNEI. The CDR3 loop reads CASTAGGGLDGYTF. In DNA form, the CDR3 reads TGTGCCAGCACGGCCGGGGGGGGCTTAGATGGCTACACCTTC.

The gene calls are TRBV19 and TRBJ1-4; 8 nucleotides line up with TRBD1. Germline values: CDR1 LNHDA, CDR2 SQIVND (reference sequence). This CDR3 has 14 amino acids. V gave up 6 bases and J gave up 1 base; unmatched junction bases: 1. The CDR3 protein is CASRDRVTNEKLFF. The CDR3 coding sequence is TGTGCCAGTAGGGACAGGGTAACTAATGAAAAACTGTTTTTT.

The chain couples TRBV10-3 to TRBJ1-5; 9 positions match TRBD1. The V gene's germline CDR1 is ENHRY and CDR2 SYGVKD. Losses at the gene ends were 4 bases for V and 5 bases for J; bases not matched to a gene: 6. CDR3 length: 15 amino acids. The CDR3 nucleotides read TGTGCCATCAGTGGGACAGGGGCTAACGATCAGCCCCAGCATTTT. It codes for CAISGTGANDQPQHF.

In its sample, this clone was seen a few times. This chain uses TRBV11-2 with TRBJ1-4; D call uncertain. The V end was cut by 5 bases, the J end by 8 bases, with 15 bases between. CDR3 length: 14 amino acids. Germline CDR1 reads SGHAT; CDR2 reads FQNNGV. DNA for the CDR3: TGTGCCAGCAGCAAACTCAATTATCTAGAAAAACTGTTTTTT. Translating gives CASSKLNYLEKLFF.

The chain recombines TRBV19 with TRBJ2-5, with 8 bases lining up with TRBD1. The CDR3 sequence is 15 residues long. J was trimmed by 1 base and V by 4 bases; bases with no gene match: 5. The germline gives CDR1 LNHDA, CDR2 SQIVND (reference sequence). For the CDR3, the DNA is TGTGCCAGTAGTAGGACAGGGTTTTTCCAAGAGACCCAGTACTTC. Encoded protein: CASSRTGFFQETQYF. The variable domain in full, with the rest retrieved from reference TRBV19 and TRBJ2-5, is DGGITQSPKYLFRKEGQNVTLSCEQNLNHDAMYWYRQDPGQGLRLIYYSQIVNDFQKGDIAEGYSVSREKKESFPLTVTSAQKNPTAFYLCASSRTGFFQETQYFGPGTRLLVL.

This clone appeared a single time. V gene TRBV19 combines with J gene TRBJ2-7; 7 bases line up with TRBD1. This CDR3 is 14 amino acids long. The germline V gene has CDR1 LNHDA and CDR2 SQIVND (reference sequence). V shed 3 bases, J shed 3 bases, and the junction held 5 bases outside the gene matches. CDR3 nucleotide sequence: TGTGCCAGTAGTATCTTAGGGGGCGGCTACGAGCAGTACTTC. It translates to CASSILGGGYEQYF.

The chain joins TRBV28 to TRBJ1-5; possible D gene TRBD1, 5 bases. The V end lost 8 bases, the J end lost 2 bases, and 13 bases lay between the germline ends. Germline V gives CDR1 MDHEN, CDR2 SYDVKM. The length of the CDR3 is 14 residues. This chain's CDR3 is CASGVGGGNQPQHF. The CDR3 bases are TGTGCCAGCGGGGTCGGGGGTGGCAATCAGCCCCAGCATTTT.

The chain combines TRBV7-2 with TRBJ2-2; TRBD1 matches 7 bases. V was pared by 5 bases and J by 1 base, with 1 base of the junction left unmatched. The CDR3 is made up of 14 amino acids. The germline V gene encodes CDR1 SGHTA and CDR2 FQGNSA. In DNA form, the CDR3 reads TGTGCCAGCAGCCGGACAGGGAACACCGGGGAGCTGTTTTTT. Amino acids: CASSRTGNTGELFF.